This TCR beta chain comes out of a study of TIL therapy for anti-PD-1-resistant metastatic lung cancer. In the study overall: Tumors carried a median about 1.5 non-synonymous mutations per megabase.

The V end was cut by 7 bases, the J end by 8 bases, with 23 bases between. The CDR3 extends over 15 amino acids. The germline V gene encodes CDR1 MNHEY and CDR2 SVGAGI. Study-level results: Patients were highly selected, enriched for treatment-naive, never-smoker and oncogene-addicted cases.

Indicated time point: pre-treatment sample, taken before nivolumab and TIL therapy. Adults with stage 4 NSCLC were enrolled in a phase I trial. Of note for this clone: Its antigen is undetermined.

The immunoSEQ assay was v3. Sequencing used immunoSEQ multiplex PCR; TCRdb keeps in-frame clones, though not all of them. Among about 60,000 clones listed, 69% were seen once. The receptor was isolated from a person aged 25 to 80 with non-small cell lung cancer. J is TRBJ1-1 and V is TRBV6-5; a possible D gene is TRBD1 (5 bases). Here the sequenced sample was blood, taken at baseline. CDR3 nucleotides: TGTGCCAGCAATACGGGGGGAAGGGGTCTGGCAGAAGCTTTCTTT. Translated: CASNTGGRGLAEAFF.